A selection of T cell receptor beta chains follows, all from one sample in a study of blood T cell repertoires in COVID-19. Libraries were prepared by immunoSEQ multiplex PCR; TCRdb keeps only in-frame clonotypes and omits some of them. Of hundreds of thousands of clones listed, about 91% are singletons. The sample consisted of peripheral blood. The receptor source for this set is a woman aged 30 to 39 with COVID-19, enrolled during active disease. The CDR3 runs from the conserved cysteine through the conserved F or W. The D gene is left open where the match is weak. Where a row states a size, it is once, few, many or the class of an expanded clone; other rows omit it.

clone_size j_call d_call v_call cdr3_nt cdr3_aa
few TRBJ2-3 TRBD2 TRBV10-1 TGCGCCAGCAGTAAGGGACTAGCGGGATTCCCGGATACGCAGTATTTT CASSKGLAGFPDTQYF
NA TRBJ2-3 NA TRBV7-2 TGTGCCAGCAGCTTAGTGTGGTCGTCGGCGGGCCGGACAGATACGCAGTATTTT CASSLVWSSAGRTDTQYF
NA TRBJ2-1 NA TRBV3-1/TRBV3-2 TGTGCCAGCAGCCCCCAGTACAGGGCCTACAATGAGCAGTTCTTC CASSPQYRAYNEQFF
NA TRBJ2-1 TRBD2 TRBV6-5 TGTGCCAGCAGGGGGAGCGGGGGGGACTACAATGAGCAGTTCTTC CASRGSGGDYNEQFF
few TRBJ1-6 NA TRBV5-1 TGCGCCAGCAGCTTCGTCCTTGGAGGGAATTCACCCCTCCACTTT CASSFVLGGNSPLHF
once TRBJ2-7 NA TRBV10-3 TGTGCCATCAGTGAGTCCCCCACTTCCGAGCAGTACTTC CAISESPTSEQYF
NA TRBJ2-7 TRBD2 TRBV6-2/TRBV6-3 TGTGCCAGCAGCCCCGGGACTAGCAATTACGAGCAGTACTTC CASSPGTSNYEQYF
NA TRBJ1-1 NA TRBV7-9 TGTGCCAGCAGCCTGGGGGGGAGCACTGAAGCTTTCTTT CASSLGGSTEAFF
NA TRBJ1-5 NA TRBV6-5 TGTGCCAGCACCCAGGGGAGGGGCGGCCAGCCCCAGCATTTT CASTQGRGGQPQHF
NA TRBJ2-6 NA TRBV5-1 TGCGCCAGCAGCTTAGGAGACGTACTGCCAGGGGCCAACGTCCTGACTTTC CASSLGDVLPGANVLTF
few TRBJ2-1 NA TRBV6-2/TRBV6-3 TGTGCCAGCAGTTACTCTGCGGGGACCATACTATACAATGAGCAGTTCTTC CASSYSAGTILYNEQFF
NA TRBJ1-5 NA TRBV7-8 TGTGCCAGCGGACAAGGACAGCCCCCTGGAGCCCAGCATTTT CASGQGQPPGAQHF
once TRBJ1-2 NA TRBV3-1/TRBV3-2 TGTGCCAGCAGCCAAGATTACTCCCCGGGACACTCAAACTATGGCTACACCTTC CASSQDYSPGHSNYGYTF
NA TRBJ2-1 NA TRBV7-9 TGTGCCAGCAGCTTAGGGGCTTCTCAGAATGAGCAGTTCTTC CASSLGASQNEQFF
NA TRBJ2-4 NA TRBV27 TGTGCCAGCAGTTCGGTTACAGGGAACGGCATTCAGTACTTC CASSSVTGNGIQYF
NA TRBJ2-1 NA TRBV5-6 TGTGCCAGCCGTAGGGGGCTAGCGCAAAATGAGCAGTTCTTC CASRRGLAQNEQFF
NA TRBJ2-1 TRBD2 TRBV5-5 TGTGCCAGCAGCTTTGATCGTAGATCAGCGGGAGTTAATGAGCAGTTCTTC CASSFDRRSAGVNEQFF
NA TRBJ2-1 TRBD2 TRBV10-1 TGCGCCAGCAGTGACCCTGACGGCGGGAGGGCCTTGGGTGAGCAGTTCTTC CASSDPDGGRALGEQFF
few TRBJ2-3 TRBD1 TRBV19 TGTGCCAGTGGAACGACAGGGGGCATTTCAGATACGCAGTATTTT CASGTTGGISDTQYF
few TRBJ1-3 NA TRBV7-9 TGTGCCAGCAGCTTAGGGGCGGGGAGTGGAAACACCATATATTTT CASSLGAGSGNTIYF
NA TRBJ2-2 TRBD2 TRBV7-6 TGTGCCAGCAGCTTAGCGGGAGGGCCAACCGGGGAGCTGTTTTTT CASSLAGGPTGELFF
NA TRBJ2-1 TRBD2 TRBV11-2 TGTGCCAGCAGCTTAGCCCCATATAGCGGGGGCAGCTCCTACAATGAGCAGTTCTTC CASSLAPYSGGSSYNEQFF
NA TRBJ1-2 NA TRBV7-2 TGTGCCAGCAGCTCTATACCACAGGCTAACTATGGCTACACCTTC CASSSIPQANYGYTF
NA TRBJ2-1 TRBD2 TRBV7-9 TGTGCCAGCACCGTGGGACTAGCGGACAATGAGCAGTTCTTC CASTVGLADNEQFF
NA TRBJ2-5 TRBD1 TRBV23-1 TGCGCCAGCAGCGACAGGGAAGAGACCCAGTACTTC CASSDREETQYF
NA TRBJ1-1 NA TRBV7-9 TGTGCCAGCAGCTTAGGGAAGACAGGACCCACTGAAGCTTTCTTT CASSLGKTGPTEAFF
NA TRBJ2-1 NA TRBV3-1/TRBV3-2 TGTGCCAGCAGCCAAGACTCCCGGCGTCCGGGCAATGAGCAGTTCTTC CASSQDSRRPGNEQFF
once TRBJ1-1 NA TRBV28 TGTGCCAGCGGTCAGGGTGCTGAAGCTTTCTTT CASGQGAEAFF
NA TRBJ1-2 NA TRBV9 TGTGCCAGCAGCGTAGCGAACAGCGGATATGGCTACACCTTC CASSVANSGYGYTF
NA TRBJ1-4 NA TRBV7-4 TGTGCCAGCAGGGGGGCAAAGGAAAAACTGTTTTTT CASRGAKEKLFF
once TRBJ1-4 NA TRBV3-1/TRBV3-2 TGTGCCAGCAGCCAAGACCCGAGGAAACTGTTTTTT CASSQDPRKLFF
NA TRBJ2-2 TRBD2 TRBV29-1 TGCAGCGTTGAGGGGGGGACTAGCGGGAGTGCCGGGGAGCTGTTTTTT CSVEGGTSGSAGELFF
NA TRBJ1-2 NA TRBV11-3 TGTGCCAGCAGCTTGTCCAGGTTGGAAGGCTACACCTTC CASSLSRLEGYTF
NA TRBJ2-2 NA TRBV2 TGTGCCGTTTACAGCACCGGGGAGCTGTTTTTT CAVYSTGELFF
NA TRBJ2-7 TRBD2 TRBV4-3 TGCGCCAGCAGCCAAGTCGCCGGGGGGGGCATTTACGAGCAGTACTTC CASSQVAGGGIYEQYF
NA TRBJ2-3 TRBD2 TRBV19 TGTGCCAGTAGTATGGTTTCAAGGACTAGCGGGTGGGGCGTTGGCCAGCAGTATTTT CASSMVSRTSGWGVGQQYF
NA TRBJ1-4 NA TRBV19 TGTGCCAGTAGTACAGGGTCTAATGAAAAACTGTTTTTT CASSTGSNEKLFF
few TRBJ1-1 NA TRBV6-1 TGTGCCAGCAGTGAAACGACACGATTTGAAGCTTTCTTT CASSETTRFEAFF
once TRBJ2-3 TRBD2 TRBV19 TGTGCCAGTAGTACACCCCGCGGGACTAGCGGGGGGGTACCAGATACGCAGTATTTT CASSTPRGTSGGVPDTQYF
NA TRBJ1-1 NA TRBV28 TGTGCCAGCAGTTTCGACAGGCCGTTAGGGAACACTGAAGCTTTCTTT CASSFDRPLGNTEAFF
NA TRBJ1-2 TRBD1 TRBV6-6 TGTGCCAGCAGTCCCGCAAGGAGGGACAGGGATAACTATGGCTACACCTTC CASSPARRDRDNYGYTF
NA TRBJ1-2 TRBD1 TRBV2 TGTGCCAGCAGTTTAAACGGGGACAGCTTGGGCTACACCTTC CASSLNGDSLGYTF
NA TRBJ1-1 TRBD1 TRBV4-2 TGTGCCAGCAGCCAAGTGGTGACAGGGGGGAATATAGTTTCAGCTTTCTTT CASSQVVTGGNIVSAFF
NA TRBJ2-1 TRBD2 TRBV12-3/TRBV12-4 TGTGCCAGTGGACTAGCGGGGGGTAGTGAGCAGTTCTTC CASGLAGGSEQFF
few TRBJ1-1 TRBD1 TRBV5-4 TGTGCCAGCAGCGCCGCTGACAGGGTTTTGAACACTGAAGCTTTCTTT CASSAADRVLNTEAFF
NA TRBJ2-5 NA TRBV2 TGTGCCAGCAGCCGCAGGGGCGAAGAGACCCAGTACTTC CASSRRGEETQYF
NA TRBJ1-5 NA TRBV6-5 TGTGCCAGCAGTTACTCTGGGAGCCACAATCAGCCCCAGCATTTT CASSYSGSHNQPQHF
NA TRBJ2-5 TRBD1 TRBV5-1 TGCGCCAGCAGCTTGAGGGGGCTGGGGGAGACCCAGTACTTC CASSLRGLGETQYF
NA TRBJ2-3 TRBD2 TRBV27 TGTGCCAGCAGTTTAATGTCTAGCGGGCTCACAGATACGCAGTATTTT CASSLMSSGLTDTQYF
NA TRBJ2-2 TRBD2 TRBV2 TGTGCCAGCAGCTCCGGCCAAGCGGGGGCCGGGGAGCTGTTTTTT CASSSGQAGAGELFF
NA TRBJ2-1 TRBD2 TRBV5-1 TGCGCCAGCAGCTTGTCTAGCGGATACAATGAGCAGTTCTTC CASSLSSGYNEQFF
NA TRBJ2-5 TRBD1 TRBV11-2 TGTGCCAGCAGCCTCCGGGACAGGGAGGGAGAGACCCAGTACTTC CASSLRDREGETQYF